The subject of this entry is one T cell receptor (beta chain). The antigen this receptor binds is unknown. No much larger clone exists at a distance of one base, and base qualities are not known. The High Capacity cDNA Reverse Transcription Kit was used to reverse transcribe all of the isolated RNA, meaning that expressed TCRB transcripts were what got sequenced. Naive, central memory and regulatory T cell samples underwent deep immunoSEQ sequencing, averaging roughly 3.5 million total reads per sample. After sorted cells were lysed in RLT buffer, RNA was extracted with DNase-treated RNeasy Micro or Mini kits, with the choice depending on cell number. To prevent cross-contamination, every cell subset was processed on its own, while patient and healthy donor samples were processed together. The immunoSEQ multiplex PCR was used to amplify TCRB sequences from cDNA, yielding 87-bp fragments that span the CDR3 region. Sequencing of the amplicons was performed on the Illumina HiSeq platform. In the authors' own workflow: PCR bias was corrected computationally using synthetic template baselines, and reads within Hamming distance 2 were collapsed, with unmergeable singletons discarded. Reads were aligned against IMGT to assign V, D and J genes, CDR3 length and insertions or deletions at six rearrangement sites. Within each subset, clonotype counts were normalized to sorted cell number, after which true diversity and Gini coefficients were computed with the tcR R package. Repertoire sharing was quantified using the overlap coefficient calculated on TCRB nucleotide sequences. Out-of-frame TCRB sequences from naive cells were analyzed to stand in for the pre-selection repertoire. The clones in this table, taken by TCRdb from immuneACCESS, are in-frame only. Not every clone is retained; where verified, under half of the shortfall comes from an unresolved V gene, and the cause of the rest is unknown. V and J calls and clone size are those listed in that table; D and trimming were worked out from the DNA. The sample yields about 900,000 clones; roughly a sixth were counted once. Roughly 0.025% of the sample is in the top ten clones.

After removal of 5 bases from V and 1 base from J, the junction retains 2 bases not matched to a gene. From the cysteine up to the phenylalanine, the CDR3 has a length of 15 residues. The CDR3 DNA has 45 bases and is translated from base 1. Via the germline V gene, CDR1 is SGHTA and CDR2 FQGNSA. Each donor gave one peripheral blood draw, averaging roughly 120 mL, which was collected into heparinised tubes. A BD FACSAria II was used to sort naive, central memory, regulatory and stem cell-like memory CD4+ T cells with a panel that included CD45RO, CCR7, CD25, CD127, CD95 and CD27. Purity was above 95% for every sorted population. PBMCs were separated immediately by Lymphoprep density gradient centrifugation and were stained directly, without being cultured. So that batch effects would be minimized, each experiment stained and sorted samples in pairs, pairing one healthy donor with one patient. This sample was included in a study of beta chain features in type 1 diabetes (dated by TCRdb to between 2018 and 2020). A note on the overall study: Mean age, gender distribution, total cell number and subset yield were not different between patients and healthy donors. Across all samples, some 99 million sorted cells were examined, and cell number per subset correlated strongly with RNA yield. In the study, recently diagnosed type 1 diabetes patients and matched healthy donors were compared on the TCRB repertoires of their sorted circulating CD4+ T cell subsets. Regulatory and stem cell-like memory subsets were isolated from only 8 patients and about 8 healthy donors, whereas naive and central memory subsets came from all 30 or so donors. On the study overall, not on this receptor specifically: PCR may preferentially amplify shorter templates, but because patient and control samples were amplified and corrected together, any resulting skew would affect both groups equally. Because cDNA was sequenced instead of genomic DNA, highly expressing activated cells could be over-represented, though the groups showed no difference in activation or CD3 levels. HLA sub-analyses involved small numbers of individuals, so any influence of HLA type on TCRB rearrangement remained unresolved. A moderate but significant shortening of TCRB CDR3 length was observed in type 1 diabetes patients in all four CD4+ subsets. Naive, central memory and regulatory TCRB repertoires appeared to be more similar among patients than among healthy donors. Fewer insertions and more nucleotide deletions at VDJ recombination sites were observed in patients with type 1 diabetes, implying thymic rearrangement abnormalities.

The sequence was obtained from a young woman in good health. The source material was naive CD4+ T cells from blood. The cell subset or site label, as the study defines it: true naive CD4+ T cells. The chain is encoded by TRBV7-2 joined to TRBJ2-6, with 7 junctional bases fitting TRBD1. The sequenced DNA: TGTGCCAGCAGCCGCAGGGGGTCTGGGGCCAACGTCCTGACTTTC. Translated, it reads CASSRRGSGANVLTF.